The clone carrying this T cell receptor (beta chain) was counted between two and nine times. What it binds is not known. The data originate from a study of post-analysis software for immune sequencing data. Overall study findings and caveats: Four or five TRBV segments, TRBV5-6, TRBV5-1 and TRBV20-1 among them, were found more frequent in patients than controls.

Prepared libraries of TCR beta cDNA carried unique molecular identifiers. TCRdb analysed the PCR reads with MiXCR anew, one entry per CDR3 protein. Altogether roughly 570,000 distinct CDR3 sequences are present, around 36% being singletons, with the ten largest covering approximately 5.4%. Germline assignment: CDR1 SGHTA and CDR2 FQGNSA. The J segment lost 7 bases and the V segment lost 1 base, leaving 4 bases of the junction unmatched. The CDR3 contains 15 residues. The chain is built from TRBV7-2 and TRBJ2-4; 10 nucleotides align to TRBD1. The sample taken for sequencing was blood. This receptor was identified in a girl aged 2-17 years with multiple sclerosis. In DNA form, the CDR3 reads TGTGCCAGCAGCTTAGTTGGGACAGGGGCGAACATTCAGTACTTC. Its translation: CASSLVGTGANIQYF.